A single sample is the source of the 30 T cell receptor beta chains below, sequenced in a study of cytomegalovirus exposure and HLA in healthy donors. Clones were sequenced by immunoSEQ multiplex PCR, and TCRdb holds only the in-frame ones, with some missing. The data contain about 220,000 clones, 85% to 90% of them singletons. Sequenced: PBMCs. These receptors all come from a woman between 18 and 29 years old in good health and CMV-seronegative.

The chain links TRBV19 to TRBJ1-2; D is perhaps TRBD1 (6 bases). Germline values: CDR1 LNHDA, CDR2 SQIVND (reference sequence). V was pared by 3 bases and J by 8 bases, with 16 bases between. The CDR3 sequence is 14 residues long. The CDR3: CASSIGQGNGGYTF. CDR3 in DNA: TGTGCCAGTAGTATTGGTCAGGGGAATGGCGGCTACACCTTC.

The V gene is TRBV27, the J gene TRBJ2-1; unclear D gene. Germline CDR1 reads MNHEY; CDR2 reads SMNVEV (reference sequence). The V and J ends lost 3 bases and 7 bases respectively, with 13 bases between them. This CDR3 spans 14 amino acids. The CDR3 DNA sequence: TGTGCCAGCAGTTTCCTCGGAGATGTTAATGAGCAGTTCTTC. Its translation: CASSFLGDVNEQFF.

This clone was recorded only once. The chain couples TRBV7-8 to TRBJ2-7, with TRBD2 identical over 12 bases. Per germline, CDR1 SGHVS and CDR2 FQNEAQ. V shed 8 bases and J 7 bases; nucleotides not matched to a gene: 12. The CDR3 has 15 amino acids. The CDR3 nucleotides read TGTGCCAGCTCCACACCTAGCGGGAGGGGGAATGAGCAGTACTTC. Translated, it gives CASSTPSGRGNEQYF.

This clone was observed many times. The chain couples TRBV11-1 to TRBJ2-2; 8 nucleotides agree with TRBD1. This CDR3 is 14 amino acids long. Germline V gives CDR1 SGHAT, CDR2 FQDESV (reference sequence). V lost 3 bases and J lost 4; bases outside the gene matches: 1. The CDR3 protein is CASSFTGGTGELFF. CDR3 bases: TGTGCCAGCAGCTTCACAGGGGGCACCGGGGAGCTGTTTTTT.

J is TRBJ2-5 and V is TRBV5-1, with 9 bases fitting TRBD1. There are 15 residues in the CDR3. V dropped 2 bases and J dropped 4; count of bases not matched to a gene: 6. The germline V gene has CDR1 SGHRS and CDR2 YFSETQ. The CDR3 spells CASSFSQGARETQYF. The DNA for the CDR3 is TGCGCCAGCAGCTTCTCACAGGGGGCGAGAGAGACCCAGTACTTC.

J is TRBJ2-5 and V is TRBV2, with D possibly being TRBD2 (5 bases). Germline V CDR1 and CDR2: SNHLY, FYNNEI. The CDR3 covers 13 residues. The ends were cut back, 8 bases at V and 0 bases at J, with 10 bases in the middle. The CDR3 spells CASVAEDQETQYF. Here the CDR3 DNA reads TGTGCCAGCGTTGCGGAGGACCAAGAGACCCAGTACTTC.

The rearrangement links TRBV30 to TRBJ1-1; D gene ambiguous. CDR1 and CDR2 (germline): GTSNPN, SVGIG (reference sequence). The CDR3 contains 15 residues. Here the CDR3 DNA reads TGTGCATTTGCCAAGACGGCCACTATGAACACTGAAGCTTTCTTT. It specifies CAFAKTATMNTEAFF.

The V and J genes are TRBV9 and TRBJ2-1; 10 bases are shared with TRBD2. Germline CDR1 and CDR2: SGDLS and YYNGEE. The CDR3 length is 15 residues. The junction had 7 bases not matched to a gene; V was cut back by 4 bases and J by 6 bases. The CDR3 loop is CASSLSGRASNEQFF. The CDR3 nucleotides are TGTGCCAGCAGCCTAAGCGGGAGGGCCTCCAATGAGCAGTTCTTC.

The chain is built from TRBV7-2 and TRBJ2-5; 7 bases are a match to TRBD2. Germline V gene sequence: CDR1 SGHTA, CDR2 FQGNSA. The CDR3 consists of 15 residues. J gave up 3 bases and V 1 base, and 5 bases lay outside the gene matches. The CDR3 nucleotides read TGTGCCAGCAGCTTAGGAGGCAGCGGGAAAGAGACCCAGTACTTC. Amino acids: CASSLGGSGKETQYF.

The sample holds one count of this clone. The rearrangement uses TRBV6-5 and TRBJ1-1, with D tentatively TRBD1 (6 bases). Per germline, CDR1 MNHEY and CDR2 SVGAGI. The ends were cut back, 6 bases at V and 1 base at J, with 15 bases in the middle. The CDR3 contains 15 residues. The CDR3 loop is CASSLNPGQNTEAFF. CDR3 in DNA: TGTGCCAGCAGCTTGAATCCGGGACAGAACACTGAAGCTTTCTTT.

V gene TRBV27 combines with J gene TRBJ2-1, with a weak D call TRBD1 (6 bases). Per germline, CDR1 MNHEY and CDR2 SMNVEV (reference sequence). The CDR3 spans 17 residues. Trimming took 2 bases from V and 0 from J, leaving 14 bases between them. In DNA, the CDR3 is TGTGCCAGCAGTTTAACCGACAGGCCAAGCTCCTACAATGAGCAGTTCTTC. Its protein is CASSLTDRPSSYNEQFF.

V and J are TRBV27 and TRBJ2-5; D is possibly TRBD2 (5 bases). Trimming pared 4 bases from V and 5 bases from J, leaving 20 bases between. The CDR3 consists of 16 residues. CDR1 is MNHEY and CDR2 is SMNVEV in the germline V gene (reference sequence). The chain's CDR3 is CASSSSSYSRGETQYF. The CDR3 DNA is TGTGCCAGCAGTTCATCAAGCTACTCACGCGGGGAGACCCAGTACTTC.

This clone was detected only once. CDR3 loop: CASIPLSYNEQFF. The CDR3 DNA is TGTGCCAGTATCCCCCTGTCCTACAATGAGCAGTTCTTC. This rearrangement joins TRBV19 to TRBJ2-1; D gene ambiguous. Trimming removed 7 bases from V and 1 base from J, with 8 bases in between. The CDR3 length is 13 residues. The germline V gene has CDR1 LNHDA and CDR2 SQIVND (reference sequence).

The chain recombines TRBV11-1 with TRBJ2-7; 9 positions agree with TRBD1. The CDR3 totals 15 residues. V lost 5 bases and J lost 5; bases outside the gene matches: 10. The germline V gene has CDR1 SGHAT and CDR2 FQDESV (reference sequence). The CDR3 bases are TGTGCCAGCAGCCCAGGGACAGGGACAACGGACGAGCAGTACTTC. As protein: CASSPGTGTTDEQYF.

This chain uses TRBV5-6 with TRBJ2-7; tentative D call: TRBD1 (6 bases). The CDR3 loop spans 13 amino acids. The V end lost 2 bases, the J end lost 3 bases, and 9 bases lay between the germline ends. Germline V lookup: CDR1 SGHDT, CDR2 YYEEEE. The CDR3 DNA sequence: TGTGCCAGCAGCTTTGAACAGGGCTACGAGCAGTACTTC. This gives the protein CASSFEQGYEQYF.

The rearrangement joins TRBV7-9 to TRBJ2-3; 10 bases are shared with TRBD2. CDR3 size: 16 residues. J was trimmed by 9 bases and V by 5 bases; bases with no gene match: 14. Germline V gene data show CDR1 as SEHNR and CDR2 as FQNEAQ (reference sequence). The DNA of the CDR3 is TGTGCCAGCAGCCAACTAGCGGGGACCCCTGGGGCCACGCAGTATTTT. This codes for CASSQLAGTPGATQYF.

This chain joins TRBV7-9 and TRBJ2-7; TRBD1 aligns across 8 bases. This CDR3 comprises 16 residues. Per the germline V gene, CDR1 is SEHNR and CDR2 is FQNEAQ (reference sequence). V lost 5 bases and J lost 6; bases outside the gene matches: 15. CDR3 loop: CASSPPWGQEYGEQYF. The CDR3 bases are TGTGCCAGCAGCCCACCATGGGGACAGGAATATGGCGAGCAGTACTTC.

This chain links TRBV9 with TRBJ1-4; TRBD1 is a possible D gene (5 bases). Trimming pared 0 bases from V and 6 bases from J, leaving 9 bases between. The CDR3 is 14 residues long. The germline V gene has CDR1 SGDLS and CDR2 YYNGEE. CDR3 in amino acids: CASSVGQWDEKLFF. The CDR3 DNA is TGTGCCAGCAGCGTAGGACAGTGGGATGAAAAACTGTTTTTT. Variable domain in full (rest from reference TRBV9 and TRBJ1-4): DSGVTQTPKHLITATGQRVTLRCSPRSGDLSVYWYQQSLDQGLQFLIQYYNGEERAKGNILERFSAQQFPDLHSELNLSSLELGDSALYFCASSVGQWDEKLFFGSGTQLSVL.

The chain couples TRBV4-2 to TRBJ2-5; D might be TRBD2 (6 bases). The CDR3 sequence is 18 residues long. The germline gives CDR1 LGHNA, CDR2 YNFKEQ. V gave up 0 bases and J gave up 6 bases, with 23 bases separating them. The CDR3 protein is CASSQDKGGGQAAQTQYF. CDR3 nucleotide sequence: TGTGCCAGCAGCCAAGACAAGGGCGGAGGGCAAGCCGCTCAGACCCAGTACTTC.

The sample holds a few counts of this clone. This chain uses TRBV10-2 with TRBJ1-2; 7 bases align to TRBD1. This CDR3 comprises 16 residues. Trimming cost V 4 bases and J 0 bases; bases outside gene matches: 8. CDR1 and CDR2 from the germline V gene are WSHSY and SAAADI. The CDR3 DNA sequence: TGCGCCAGCAGTGCCGCGTGGACAGGACCTAACTATGGCTACACCTTC. Its translation is CASSAAWTGPNYGYTF.

The chain carries TRBV7-9 and TRBJ2-3; 10 nucleotides match TRBD1. The CDR3 runs 18 residues. J was trimmed by 4 bases and V by 5 bases; bases with no gene match: 15. Per the germline V gene, CDR1 is SEHNR and CDR2 is FQNEAQ (reference sequence). The CDR3 spells CASSHTIRDRGGPDTQYF. The CDR3 region has the DNA TGTGCCAGCAGCCACACGATCCGGGACAGGGGCGGGCCAGATACGCAGTATTTT. Drawing the rest from reference TRBV7-9 and TRBJ2-3, the complete variable domain is DTGVSQNPRHKITKRGQNVTFRCDPISEHNRLYWYRQTLGQGPEFLTYFQNEAQLEKSRLLSDRFSAERPKGSFSTLEIQRTEQGDSAMYLCASSHTIRDRGGPDTQYFGPGTRLTVL.

V gene TRBV2 combines with J gene TRBJ2-7, with 10 bases matching TRBD2. CDR1 is SNHLY, CDR2 FYNNEI, per germline. V shed 5 bases, J shed 1 base, and the junction held 2 bases outside the gene matches. The CDR3 is made up of 14 amino acids. CDR3 nucleotide sequence: TGTGCCAGCAGTCCTAGCGGGAGTTCCTACGAGCAGTACTTC. Protein: CASSPSGSSYEQYF.

V usage is TRBV27 and J usage is TRBJ1-5, with a possible D match to TRBD1 (5 bases). With 1 base removed from V and 4 bases from J, the gap between germline ends came to 8 bases. From germline, CDR1 is MNHEY and CDR2 SMNVEV (reference sequence). The CDR3 covers 14 residues. The CDR3 nucleotides are TGTGCCAGCAGTTTATTAGGGGTAAATCAGCCCCAGCATTTT. Residues: CASSLLGVNQPQHF.

The chain uses TRBV7-9 and TRBJ1-2, with a tentative D call TRBD1 (5 bases). The length of the CDR3 is 12 residues. Per the germline V gene, CDR1 is SEHNR and CDR2 is FQNEAQ (reference sequence). V lost 1 base and J 8 bases, leaving 8 bases between the germline ends. CDR3 sequence (DNA): TGTGCCAGCAGCTTAGGGGGGGTAGGCTACACCTTC. Amino acid sequence: CASSLGGVGYTF.

This chain joins TRBV6-6 and TRBJ2-3; 7 bases agree with TRBD2. This CDR3 is 15 amino acids long. Germline V lookup: CDR1 MNHNY, CDR2 SVGAGI (reference sequence). The V gene end was trimmed by 6 bases and the J gene end by 1 base; junction bases not matched to a gene: 7. CDR3 nucleotides: TGTGCCAGCAGGTACCAAGCGGGGCGCACAGATACGCAGTATTTT. Translating gives CASRYQAGRTDTQYF.

The chain joins TRBV14 to TRBJ1-1, with a weak D call TRBD1 (5 bases). CDR1 is SGHDN and CDR2 is FVKESK in the germline V gene. The CDR3 extends over 18 amino acids. Trimming cost V 0 bases and J 0 bases, with 17 bases left between them. The CDR3 DNA follows: TGTGCCAGCAGCCAAGATCCGCAGGCAGGGTACATGAACACTGAAGCTTTCTTT. This sequence encodes CASSQDPQAGYMNTEAFF.

Only a few counts were recorded for this clone. The chain has TRBV7-6 and TRBJ2-7; TRBD1 matches at 7 bases. Unmatched junction bases numbered 5, after V lost 1 base and J lost 5 bases. Per the germline V gene, CDR1 is SGHVS and CDR2 is FNYEAQ. This CDR3 comprises 14 residues. CDR3 sequence: CASSLEDRVHEQYF. The CDR3 nucleotides read TGTGCCAGCAGCTTAGAAGACAGGGTTCACGAGCAGTACTTC.

The chain joins TRBV5-1 to TRBJ2-3, with TRBD2 matching over 12 bases. Losses at the gene ends were 0 bases for V and 5 bases for J; bases not matched to a gene: 7. Germline CDR1 SGHRS, CDR2 YFSETQ. The CDR3 covers 17 residues. This CDR3 is CASSLALAGGPIDTQYF. CDR3 DNA: TGCGCCAGCAGCTTGGCCCTAGCGGGAGGGCCTATAGATACGCAGTATTTT.

The V and J genes are TRBV7-9 and TRBJ2-7; D may be TRBD1 (6 bases). The CDR3 sequence is 15 residues long. Germline lookup yields CDR1 SEHNR and CDR2 FQNEAQ (reference sequence). V shed 4 bases and J shed 2 bases, with 15 bases lying between them. In DNA, the CDR3 is TGTGCCAGCAGCTCCGATTACAGGGAGACCTACGAGCAGTACTTC. Its protein product is CASSSDYRETYEQYF.

V is TRBV5-4 and J is TRBJ2-2; no definite D call. The CDR3 contains 15 residues. Germline lookup yields CDR1 SGHNT and CDR2 YYREEE (reference sequence). Trimming cost V 6 bases and J 5 bases, with 17 bases left between them. DNA of the CDR3: TGTGCCAGCACCCCGAGTAGCTCGAGGACCGGGGAGCTGTTTTTT. This encodes CASTPSSSRTGELFF.